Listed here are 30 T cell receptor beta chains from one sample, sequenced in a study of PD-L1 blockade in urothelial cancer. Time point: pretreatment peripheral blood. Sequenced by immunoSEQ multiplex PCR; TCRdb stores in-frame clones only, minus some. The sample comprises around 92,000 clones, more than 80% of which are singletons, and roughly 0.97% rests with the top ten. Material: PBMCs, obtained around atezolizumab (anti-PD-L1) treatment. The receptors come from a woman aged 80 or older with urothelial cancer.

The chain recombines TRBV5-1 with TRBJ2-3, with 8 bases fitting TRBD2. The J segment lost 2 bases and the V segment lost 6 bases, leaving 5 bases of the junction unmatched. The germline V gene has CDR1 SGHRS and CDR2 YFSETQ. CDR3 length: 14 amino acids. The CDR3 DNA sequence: TGCGCCAGCAATCTCGGACTAGCCACAGATACGCAGTATTTT. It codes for CASNLGLATDTQYF.

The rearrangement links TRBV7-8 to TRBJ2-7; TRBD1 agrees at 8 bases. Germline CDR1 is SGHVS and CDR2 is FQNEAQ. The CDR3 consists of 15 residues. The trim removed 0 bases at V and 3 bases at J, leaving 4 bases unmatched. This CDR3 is CASSLALQGGYEQYF. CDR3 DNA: TGTGCCAGCAGCTTAGCGTTACAGGGGGGCTACGAGCAGTACTTC. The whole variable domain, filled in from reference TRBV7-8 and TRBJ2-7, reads GAGVSQSPRYKVAKRGQDVALRCDPISGHVSLFWYQQALGQGPEFLTYFQNEAQLDKSGLPSDRFFAERPEGSVSTLKIQRTQQEDSAVYLCASSLALQGGYEQYFGPGTRLTVT.

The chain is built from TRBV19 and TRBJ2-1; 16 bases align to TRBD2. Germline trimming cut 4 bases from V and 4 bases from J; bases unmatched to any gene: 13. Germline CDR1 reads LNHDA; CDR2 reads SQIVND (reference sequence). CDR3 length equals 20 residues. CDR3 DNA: TGTGCCAGTAGTAGGGGTGGGACTAGCGGGAGGGCCGGTGGGTACAATGAGCAGTTCTTC. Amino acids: CASSRGGTSGRAGGYNEQFF.

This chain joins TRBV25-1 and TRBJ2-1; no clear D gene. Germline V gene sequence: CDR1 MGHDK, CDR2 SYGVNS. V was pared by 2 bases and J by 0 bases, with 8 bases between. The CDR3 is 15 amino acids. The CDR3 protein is CASSEAGNSYNEQFF. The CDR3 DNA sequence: TGTGCCAGCAGTGAAGCAGGTAACTCCTACAATGAGCAGTTCTTC.

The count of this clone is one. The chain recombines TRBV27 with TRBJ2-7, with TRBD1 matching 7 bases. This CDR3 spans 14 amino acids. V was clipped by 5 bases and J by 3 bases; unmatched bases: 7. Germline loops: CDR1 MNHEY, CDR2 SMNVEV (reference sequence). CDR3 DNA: TGTGCCAGCAGTGCTACCCCAGGGGGCTACGAGCAGTACTTC. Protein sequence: CASSATPGGYEQYF.

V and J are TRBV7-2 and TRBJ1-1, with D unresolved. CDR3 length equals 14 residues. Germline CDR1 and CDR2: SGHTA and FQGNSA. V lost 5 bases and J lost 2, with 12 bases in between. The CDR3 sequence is CASSVLGSNTEAFF. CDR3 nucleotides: TGTGCCAGCAGCGTGCTAGGAAGTAACACTGAAGCTTTCTTT.

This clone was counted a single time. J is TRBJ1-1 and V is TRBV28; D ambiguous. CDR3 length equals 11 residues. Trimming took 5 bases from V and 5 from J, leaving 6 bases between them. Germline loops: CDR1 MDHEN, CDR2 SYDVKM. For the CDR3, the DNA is TGTGCCAGCAGTAGGAGGACTGAAGCTTTCTTT. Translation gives CASSRRTEAFF.

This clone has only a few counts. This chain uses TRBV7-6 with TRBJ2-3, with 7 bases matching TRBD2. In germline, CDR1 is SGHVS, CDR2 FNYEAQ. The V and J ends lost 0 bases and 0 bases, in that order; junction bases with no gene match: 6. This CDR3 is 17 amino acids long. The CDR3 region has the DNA TGTGCCAGCAGCTTAGCGAGGGCGGGAGTCAGCACAGATACGCAGTATTTT. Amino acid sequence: CASSLARAGVSTDTQYF.

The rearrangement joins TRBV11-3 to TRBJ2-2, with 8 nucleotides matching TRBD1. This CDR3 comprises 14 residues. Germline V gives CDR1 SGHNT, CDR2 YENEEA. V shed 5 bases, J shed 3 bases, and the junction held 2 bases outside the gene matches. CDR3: CASSAQGDTGELFF. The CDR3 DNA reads TGTGCCAGCAGCGCACAGGGGGACACCGGGGAGCTGTTTTTT.

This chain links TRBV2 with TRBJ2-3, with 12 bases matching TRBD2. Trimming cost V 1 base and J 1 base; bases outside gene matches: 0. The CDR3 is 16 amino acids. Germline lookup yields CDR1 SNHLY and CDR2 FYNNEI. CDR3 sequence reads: CASSEGTSGGTDTQYF. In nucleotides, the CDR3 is TGTGCCAGCAGTGAAGGGACTAGCGGGGGCACAGATACGCAGTATTTT.

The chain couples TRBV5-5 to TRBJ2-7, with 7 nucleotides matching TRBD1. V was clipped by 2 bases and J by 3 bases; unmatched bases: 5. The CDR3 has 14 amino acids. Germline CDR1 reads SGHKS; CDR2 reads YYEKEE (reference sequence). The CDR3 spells CASSFGDSVYEQYF. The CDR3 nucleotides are TGTGCCAGCAGCTTCGGGGACAGCGTCTACGAGCAGTACTTC.

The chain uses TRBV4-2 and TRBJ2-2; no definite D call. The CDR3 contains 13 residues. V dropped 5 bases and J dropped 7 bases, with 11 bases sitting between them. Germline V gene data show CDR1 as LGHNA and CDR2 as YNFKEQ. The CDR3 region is CASSVLGVGELFF. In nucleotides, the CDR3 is TGTGCCAGCAGCGTACTGGGCGTCGGGGAGCTGTTTTTT.

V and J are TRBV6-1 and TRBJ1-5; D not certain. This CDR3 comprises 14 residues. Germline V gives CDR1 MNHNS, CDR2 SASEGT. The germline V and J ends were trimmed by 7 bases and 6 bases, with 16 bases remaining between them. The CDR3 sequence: CASMEGLWGQPQHF. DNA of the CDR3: TGTGCCAGCATGGAGGGTCTTTGGGGTCAGCCCCAGCATTTT.

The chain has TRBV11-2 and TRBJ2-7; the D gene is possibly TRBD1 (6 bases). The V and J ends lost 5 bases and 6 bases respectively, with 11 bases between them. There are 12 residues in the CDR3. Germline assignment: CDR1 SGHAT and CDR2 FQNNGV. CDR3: CASSPNRVEQYF. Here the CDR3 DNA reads TGTGCCAGCAGCCCGAACAGGGTCGAGCAGTACTTC.

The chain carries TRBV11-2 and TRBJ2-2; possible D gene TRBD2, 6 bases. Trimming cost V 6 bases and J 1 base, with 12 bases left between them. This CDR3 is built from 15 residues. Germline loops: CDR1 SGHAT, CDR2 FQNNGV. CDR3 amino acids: CASSAGLGNTGELFF. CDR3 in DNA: TGTGCCAGCAGTGCGGGACTCGGGAACACCGGGGAGCTGTTTTTT.

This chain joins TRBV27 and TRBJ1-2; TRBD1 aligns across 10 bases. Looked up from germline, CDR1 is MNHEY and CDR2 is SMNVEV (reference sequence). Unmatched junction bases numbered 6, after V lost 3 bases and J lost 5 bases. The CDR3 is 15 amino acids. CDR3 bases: TGTGCCAGCAGTTTTGGGGACAGGGGCCCGTATGGCTACACCTTC. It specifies CASSFGDRGPYGYTF.

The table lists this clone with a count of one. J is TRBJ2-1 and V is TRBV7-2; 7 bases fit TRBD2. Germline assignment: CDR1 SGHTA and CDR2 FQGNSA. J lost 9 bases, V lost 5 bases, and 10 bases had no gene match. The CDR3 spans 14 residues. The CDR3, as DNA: TGTGCCAGCAGCCCCCGCCCTAGCGGTGTTGAGCAGTTCTTC. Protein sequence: CASSPRPSGVEQFF.

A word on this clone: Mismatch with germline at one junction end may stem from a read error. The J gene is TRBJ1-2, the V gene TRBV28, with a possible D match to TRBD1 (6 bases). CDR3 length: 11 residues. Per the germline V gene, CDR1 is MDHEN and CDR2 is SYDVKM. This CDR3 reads CASSLKQGPNF. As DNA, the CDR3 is TGTGCCAGCAGTCTCAAACAGGGTCCTAATTTC.

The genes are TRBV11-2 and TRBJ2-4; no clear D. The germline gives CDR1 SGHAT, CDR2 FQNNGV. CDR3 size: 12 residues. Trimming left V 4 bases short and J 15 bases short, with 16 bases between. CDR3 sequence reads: CASSSGSGFAYF. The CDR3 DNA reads TGTGCCAGCAGCTCAGGTTCAGGATTTGCGTACTTC.

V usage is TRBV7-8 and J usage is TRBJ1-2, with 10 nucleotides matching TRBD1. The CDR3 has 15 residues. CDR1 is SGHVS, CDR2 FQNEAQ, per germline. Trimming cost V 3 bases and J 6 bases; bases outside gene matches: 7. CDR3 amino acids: CASSLRDRGWDGYTF. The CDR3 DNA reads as TGTGCCAGCAGCTTGAGGGACAGGGGTTGGGATGGCTACACCTTC.

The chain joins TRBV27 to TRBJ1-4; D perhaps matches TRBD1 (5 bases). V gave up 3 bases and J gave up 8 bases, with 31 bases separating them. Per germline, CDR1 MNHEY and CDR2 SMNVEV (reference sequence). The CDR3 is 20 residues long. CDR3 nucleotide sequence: TGTGCCAGCAGTTTGGATCCGGACACTCGCGGGGGAAGAAATCTGGAAAAACTGTTTTTT. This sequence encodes CASSLDPDTRGGRNLEKLFF.

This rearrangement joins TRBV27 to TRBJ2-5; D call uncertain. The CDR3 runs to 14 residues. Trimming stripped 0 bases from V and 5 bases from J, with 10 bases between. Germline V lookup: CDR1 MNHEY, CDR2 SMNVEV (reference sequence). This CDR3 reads CASSLSTLRETQYF. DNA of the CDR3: TGTGCCAGCAGTTTATCAACGCTCCGGGAGACCCAGTACTTC.

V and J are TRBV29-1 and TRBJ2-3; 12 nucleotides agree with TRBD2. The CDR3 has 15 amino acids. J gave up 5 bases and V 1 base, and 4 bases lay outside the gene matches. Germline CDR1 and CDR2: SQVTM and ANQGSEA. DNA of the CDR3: TGCAGCGTTGAAGGGCTAGCGGGAGGGTTAGATACGCAGTATTTT. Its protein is CSVEGLAGGLDTQYF.

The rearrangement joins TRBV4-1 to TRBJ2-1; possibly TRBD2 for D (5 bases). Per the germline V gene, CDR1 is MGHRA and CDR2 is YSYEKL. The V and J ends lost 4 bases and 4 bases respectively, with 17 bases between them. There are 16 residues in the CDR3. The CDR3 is CASSPIGLTIYNEQFF. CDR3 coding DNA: TGCGCCAGCAGCCCGATCGGACTTACTATATACAATGAGCAGTTCTTC.

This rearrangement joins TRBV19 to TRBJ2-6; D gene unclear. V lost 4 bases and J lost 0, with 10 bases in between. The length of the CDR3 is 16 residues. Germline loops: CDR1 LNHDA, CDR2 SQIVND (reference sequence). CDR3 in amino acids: CASSTLSPSGANVLTF. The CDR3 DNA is TGTGCCAGTAGTACTCTCTCCCCCTCTGGGGCCAACGTCCTGACTTTC.

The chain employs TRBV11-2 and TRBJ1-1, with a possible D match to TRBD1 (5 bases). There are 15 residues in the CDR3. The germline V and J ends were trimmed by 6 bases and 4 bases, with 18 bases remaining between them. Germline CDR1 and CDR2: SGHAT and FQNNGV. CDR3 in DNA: TGTGCCAGCAGTCTGACCCTTACAGGAGTCACTGAAGCTTTCTTT. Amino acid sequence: CASSLTLTGVTEAFF.

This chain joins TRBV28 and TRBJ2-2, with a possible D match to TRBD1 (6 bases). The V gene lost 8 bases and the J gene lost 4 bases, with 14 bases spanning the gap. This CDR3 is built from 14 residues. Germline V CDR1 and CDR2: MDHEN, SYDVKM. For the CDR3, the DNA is TGTGCCAGCGAGGGGGATGTGGGCACCGGGGAGCTGTTTTTT. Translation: CASEGDVGTGELFF. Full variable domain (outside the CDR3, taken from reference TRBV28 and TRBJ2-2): DVKVTQSSRYLVKRTGEKVFLECVQDMDHENMFWYRQDPGLGLRLIYFSYDVKMKEKGDIPEGYSVSREKKERFSLILESASTNQTSMYLCASEGDVGTGELFFGEGSRLTVL.

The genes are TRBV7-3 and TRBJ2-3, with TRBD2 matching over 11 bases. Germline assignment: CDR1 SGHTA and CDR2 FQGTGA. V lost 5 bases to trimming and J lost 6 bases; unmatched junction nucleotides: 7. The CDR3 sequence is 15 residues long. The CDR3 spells CASSALAGGADTQYF. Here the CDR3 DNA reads TGTGCCAGCAGCGCTCTAGCGGGAGGAGCTGATACGCAGTATTTT.

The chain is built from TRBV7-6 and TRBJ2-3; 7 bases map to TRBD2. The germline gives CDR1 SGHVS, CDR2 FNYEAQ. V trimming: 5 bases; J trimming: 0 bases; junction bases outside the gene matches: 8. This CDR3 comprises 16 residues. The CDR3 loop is CASSLFQAGSTDTQYF. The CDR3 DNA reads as TGTGCCAGCAGCCTCTTCCAAGCGGGAAGCACAGATACGCAGTATTTT.

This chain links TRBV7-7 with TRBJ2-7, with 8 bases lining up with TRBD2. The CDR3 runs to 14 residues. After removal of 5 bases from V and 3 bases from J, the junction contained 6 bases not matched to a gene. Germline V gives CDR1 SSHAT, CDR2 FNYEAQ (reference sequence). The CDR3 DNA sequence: TGTGCCAGCAGCCCTAGCGGGTTTAGCTACGAGCAGTACTTC. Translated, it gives CASSPSGFSYEQYF.